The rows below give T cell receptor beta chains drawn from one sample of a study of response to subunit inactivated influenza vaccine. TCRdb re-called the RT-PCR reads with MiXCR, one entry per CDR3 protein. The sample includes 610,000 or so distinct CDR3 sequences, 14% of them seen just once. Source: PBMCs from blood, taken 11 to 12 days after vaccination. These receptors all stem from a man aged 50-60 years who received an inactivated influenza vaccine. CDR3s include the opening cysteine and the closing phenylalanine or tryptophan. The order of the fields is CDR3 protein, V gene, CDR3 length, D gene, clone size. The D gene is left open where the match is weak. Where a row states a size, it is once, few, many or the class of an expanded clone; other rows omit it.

CDR3: CASSFLRWSGELFF
V: TRBV5-1
length: 14
D: -
size: few

CDR3: CASSLPGQGYGTQYF
V: TRBV11-1
length: 15
D: TRBD1
size: -

CDR3: CASSRLWETQYF
V: TRBV12-3/TRBV12-4
length: 12
D: -
size: few

CDR3: CASSSLAGDSYNEQFF
V: TRBV27
length: 16
D: TRBD2
size: few

CDR3: CAISEGTGANVLTF
V: TRBV10-3
length: 14
D: -
size: -

CDR3: CASSSSFGLANLYNEQFF
V: TRBV28
length: 18
D: -
size: -

CDR3: CATSLGGTQETQYF
V: TRBV24-1
length: 14
D: TRBD2
size: many

CDR3: CSARGLAGGNYEQYF
V: TRBV20-1
length: 15
D: TRBD2
size: -

CDR3: CASFPGLGNEQFF
V: TRBV27
length: 13
D: TRBD2
size: few

CDR3: CASSLLGTGRDTQYF
V: TRBV5-6
length: 15
D: TRBD1
size: few

CDR3: CASSPGGDTGELFF
V: TRBV7-2
length: 14
D: -
size: few

CDR3: CASSLLSLAPPHQYF
V: TRBV28
length: 15
D: -
size: -

CDR3: CSAREAGNIETQYF
V: TRBV20-1
length: 14
D: -
size: -